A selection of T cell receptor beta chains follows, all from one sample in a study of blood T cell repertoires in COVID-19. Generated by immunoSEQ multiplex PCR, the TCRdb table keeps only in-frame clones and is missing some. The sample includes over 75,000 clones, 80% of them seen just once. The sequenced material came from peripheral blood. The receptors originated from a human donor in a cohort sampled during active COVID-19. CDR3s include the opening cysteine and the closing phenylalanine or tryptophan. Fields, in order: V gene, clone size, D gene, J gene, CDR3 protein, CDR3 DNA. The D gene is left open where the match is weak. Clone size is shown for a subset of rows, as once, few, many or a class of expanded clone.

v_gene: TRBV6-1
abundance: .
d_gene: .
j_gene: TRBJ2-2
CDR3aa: CASSDTGVASGELFF
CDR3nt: TGTGCCAGCAGTGATACAGGAGTGGCCTCCGGGGAGCTGTTTTTT

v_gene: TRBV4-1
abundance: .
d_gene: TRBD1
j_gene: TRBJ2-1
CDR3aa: CASSQAEQGHYNEQFF
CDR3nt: TGCGCCAGCAGCCAAGCGGAACAGGGGCACTACAATGAGCAGTTCTTC

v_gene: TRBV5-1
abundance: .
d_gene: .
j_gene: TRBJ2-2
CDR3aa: CASSLAVSGELFF
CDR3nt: TGCGCCAGCAGCTTGGCTGTGTCCGGGGAGCTGTTTTTT

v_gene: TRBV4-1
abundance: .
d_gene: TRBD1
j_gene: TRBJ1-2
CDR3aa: CASSQDRSVYGGPQGANYGYTF
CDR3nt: TGCGCCAGCAGCCAAGATAGGTCGGTCTATGGCGGGCCACAGGGGGCTAACTATGGCTACACCTTC

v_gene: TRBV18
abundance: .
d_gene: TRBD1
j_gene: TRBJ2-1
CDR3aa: CASSSGTGLYNEQFF
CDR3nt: TGTGCCAGCTCATCCGGGACAGGGCTTTACAATGAGCAGTTCTTC

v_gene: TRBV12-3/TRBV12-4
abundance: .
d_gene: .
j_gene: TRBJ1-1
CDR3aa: CATQKMNTEAFF
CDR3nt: TGTGCCACACAGAAAATGAACACTGAAGCTTTCTTT

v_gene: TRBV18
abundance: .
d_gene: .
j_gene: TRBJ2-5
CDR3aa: CASSRASRDGPTGETQYF
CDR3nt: TGTGCCAGCTCACGGGCCTCCAGGGATGGGCCCACGGGAGAGACCCAGTACTTC

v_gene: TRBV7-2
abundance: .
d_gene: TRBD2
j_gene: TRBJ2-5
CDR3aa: CASSTGGLAETQYF
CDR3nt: TGTGCCAGCAGCACGGGAGGCCTAGCCGAGACCCAGTACTTC

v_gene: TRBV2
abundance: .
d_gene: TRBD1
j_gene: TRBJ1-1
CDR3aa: CASRGQSMNTEAFF
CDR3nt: TGTGCCAGCAGGGGACAGTCCATGAACACTGAAGCTTTCTTT

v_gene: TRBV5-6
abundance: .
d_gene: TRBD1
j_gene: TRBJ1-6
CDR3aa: CASSSDWTGLSSPLHF
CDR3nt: TGTGCCAGCAGCTCGGATTGGACAGGGTTGAGTTCACCCCTCCACTTT

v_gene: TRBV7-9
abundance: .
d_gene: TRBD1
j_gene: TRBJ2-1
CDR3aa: CASSLTGTGGNEQFF
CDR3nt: TGTGCCAGCAGTCTCACCGGGACAGGGGGCAATGAGCAGTTCTTC

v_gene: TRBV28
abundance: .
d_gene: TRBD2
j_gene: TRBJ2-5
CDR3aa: CASSPRWTSGGAGETQYF
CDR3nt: TGTGCCAGCAGCCCCCGGTGGACTAGCGGGGGGGCAGGGGAGACCCAGTACTTC

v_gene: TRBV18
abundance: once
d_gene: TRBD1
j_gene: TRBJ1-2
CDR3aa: CASSEGQGSPYGYTF
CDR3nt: TGTGCCAGCTCAGAGGGACAGGGGTCGCCGTATGGCTACACCTTC

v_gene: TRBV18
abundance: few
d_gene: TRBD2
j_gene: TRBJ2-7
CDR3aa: CASSPRVLAGETYEQYF
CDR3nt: TGTGCCAGCTCACCACGTGTCCTAGCGGGAGAGACCTACGAGCAGTACTTC

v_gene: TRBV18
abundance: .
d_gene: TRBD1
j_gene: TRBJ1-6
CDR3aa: CASSPGRGLIGSPLHF
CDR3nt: TGTGCCAGCTCACCAGGCAGGGGGTTAATCGGTTCACCCCTCCACTTT

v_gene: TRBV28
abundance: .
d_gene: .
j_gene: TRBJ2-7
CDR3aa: CASGGRGSPSYEQYF
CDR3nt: TGTGCCAGCGGTGGTCGGGGGTCTCCCTCCTACGAGCAGTACTTC